The rows below give T cell receptor beta chains drawn from one sample of a study of cytomegalovirus exposure and HLA in healthy donors. Produced via immunoSEQ multiplex PCR; TCRdb's table is partial and in-frame only. Of some 140,000 clones in the sample, just over 85% are singletons; the top ten hold 2.1%. Sequenced input: PBMCs. The receptors come from a human donor in good health. Both conserved end residues are part of each CDR3. D genes are given only for firm matches. A row's size may be missing; if present it is once, few, many or a size class.

>TRBJ1-2|NA|TRBV7-8|NA
CASSPLDGYTF
TGTGCCAGCAGCCCCCTCGATGGCTACACCTTC
>TRBJ2-1|TRBD2|TRBV9|NA
CASSSSGGAYNEQFF
TGTGCCAGCAGCTCGAGCGGGGGGGCCTACAATGAGCAGTTCTTC
>TRBJ1-2|NA|TRBV27|once
CASSLGGTNNYGYTF
TGTGCCAGCAGTTTAGGGGGGACGAATAACTATGGCTACACCTTC
>TRBJ1-1|TRBD1|TRBV27|NA
CASSEGTGRFGNTEAFF
TGTGCCAGCAGTGAAGGGACAGGGAGGTTTGGTAACACTGAAGCTTTCTTT
>TRBJ2-1|TRBD2|TRBV7-3|NA
CASSPRLAGMDWGSYNEQFF
TGTGCCAGCAGCCCCCGACTAGCGGGAATGGATTGGGGCTCCTACAATGAGCAGTTCTTC
>TRBJ2-7|TRBD1|TRBV6-1|NA
CASREDRHTAYEQYF
TGTGCCAGCAGGGAGGACAGGCACACGGCGTACGAGCAGTACTTC
>TRBJ1-2|NA|TRBV19|NA
CASNRGTSYGYTF
TGTGCCAGTAATCGGGGGACCTCCTATGGCTACACCTTC
>TRBJ2-6|TRBD2|TRBV27|NA
CASKERGGSGANVLTF
TGTGCCAGCAAGGAGCGGGGGGGCTCCGGGGCCAACGTCCTGACTTTC
>TRBJ2-3|TRBD1|TRBV30|NA
CAWSVGGWDYDTQYF
TGTGCCTGGAGTGTAGGGGGCTGGGATTACGATACGCAGTATTTT
>TRBJ2-2|NA|TRBV5-1|once
CASSLAGEAGELFF
TGCGCCAGCAGCTTGGCAGGGGAAGCCGGGGAGCTGTTTTTT
>TRBJ2-7|NA|TRBV11-2|NA
CASSLQGSIYEQYF
TGTGCCAGCAGCTTGCAGGGTAGCATCTACGAGCAGTACTTC
>TRBJ2-7|NA|TRBV2|NA
CASSQAITSYEQYF
TGTGCCAGCAGCCAGGCGATCACCTCCTACGAGCAGTACTTC
>TRBJ1-3|NA|TRBV5-4|NA
CASSPRQGGDTIYF
TGTGCCAGCAGCCCCCGGCAGGGAGGGGACACCATATATTTT